This T cell receptor beta chain was sequenced in a study of CXCR3-negative and CXCR3-positive naive CD8 T cells. Study results and caveats: TCR strength was inferred from TRB CDR3 properties, while surface CD5 was comparable between naive subsets.

Comments on this clonotype: Its target is unknown.

The libraries of TRB cDNA were prepared using 5' RACE with UMI labels. TCRdb reanalyzed the 5' RACE reads and collapses them to one entry per CDR3 protein, without DNA. This table holds over 80,000 distinct CDR3 sequences. The CDR3 is made up of 15 amino acids. The germline gives CDR1 SGHTA, CDR2 FQGTGA. The chain has TRBV7-3 and TRBJ2-6. The sequence came from a human donor in good health. Some clones in this sample may be carry-over from other donors' samples. Sequencing was carried out using naive CXCR3- CD8+ T cells from blood. Subset defined: CD45RO-CCR7+CD27+CD95- naive CD8+ T cells lacking CXCR3 (TNR3-). CDR3 protein: CASSPAESGANVLTF.